Shown below are 14 T cell receptor beta chains from a single sample sequenced in a study of blood T cell dynamics during melanoma immunotherapy. Time point specified: pre-treatment baseline. Assay used: immunoSEQ multiplex PCR; TCRdb lists only in-frame clones, some missing. Seen here are approximately 6,100 clones, 70% to 90% observed once, and the top ten hold about 3.3%. This specimen consisted of blood, obtained from a patient treated with checkpoint blockade. The receptors were gathered from a human donor with melanoma.

The chain combines TRBV2 with TRBJ2-7; 11 nucleotides line up with TRBD1. This CDR3 is 14 amino acids long. V shed 8 bases, J shed 7 bases, and the junction held 10 bases outside the gene matches. The germline gives CDR1 SNHLY, CDR2 FYNNEI. The CDR3: CASLPRTGGWEQYF. The CDR3 DNA sequence: TGTGCCAGCTTACCCAGGACAGGGGGCTGGGAGCAGTACTTC.

V usage is TRBV28 and J usage is TRBJ2-7; no clear D. Germline CDR1 and CDR2: MDHEN and SYDVKM. The CDR3 runs 16 residues. Trimming took off 6 bases at V and 3 bases at J, with 21 bases between the two ends. This chain's CDR3 is CASSSVRTPHFYEQYF. The CDR3 DNA sequence: TGTGCCAGCAGCTCAGTACGCACTCCCCATTTCTACGAGCAGTACTTC.

The sample holds one count of this clone. The chain's CDR3 is CASSPAGTSGSSSYNEQFF. CDR3 sequence (DNA): TGTGCCAGCAGCCCCGCAGGGACTAGCGGGAGCTCCTCCTACAATGAGCAGTTCTTC. The chain links TRBV7-3 to TRBJ2-1; 14 nucleotides line up with TRBD2. V was clipped by 5 bases and J by 0 bases; unmatched bases: 9. Germline V gene data show CDR1 as SGHTA and CDR2 as FQGTGA. The length of the CDR3 is 19 residues.

This rearrangement joins TRBV4-3 to TRBJ1-2, with 8 bases fitting TRBD1. Trimming cost V 2 bases and J 6 bases; bases outside gene matches: 14. Germline V gene data show CDR1 as LGHNA and CDR2 as YSLEER. The CDR3 runs 17 residues. CDR3 region: CASSQQTGQGVSNGYTF. The CDR3 region has the DNA TGCGCCAGCAGCCAACAGACCGGACAGGGAGTTAGCAATGGCTACACCTTC.

The chain is built from TRBV30 and TRBJ2-3, with D hard to call. Trimming cost V 5 bases and J 8 bases, with 20 bases left between them. Looked up from germline, CDR1 is GTSNPN and CDR2 is SVGIG (reference sequence). CDR3 length equals 14 residues. Here the CDR3 reads CAWGPGAAPRTQYF. The CDR3 coding sequence is TGTGCCTGGGGCCCCGGCGCGGCCCCCCGTACGCAGTATTTT.

As to this clone: Other DNA sequences in this specimen translate into the identical CDR3. The chain carries TRBV19 and TRBJ2-5, with TRBD2 matching 8 bases. CDR1 is LNHDA, CDR2 SQIVND, per germline (reference sequence). The CDR3 is made up of 16 amino acids. Trimming cost V 2 bases and J 1 base; bases outside gene matches: 6. The DNA for the CDR3 is TGTGCCAGTAGTATATATGGCGGGGGGTTCCAAGAGACCCAGTACTTC. This sequence encodes CASSIYGGGFQETQYF.

The V call is TRBV19, the J call TRBJ1-5; D ambiguous. There are 15 residues in the CDR3. Trimming took off 4 bases at V and 5 bases at J, with 15 bases between the two ends. Germline V CDR1 and CDR2: LNHDA, SQIVND (reference sequence). CDR3 in amino acids: CASSTPSETYQPQHF. The CDR3 nucleotides are TGTGCCAGTAGTACCCCCTCTGAGACTTATCAGCCCCAGCATTTT.

The CDR3 DNA sequence: TGCGCCAGCAGCTTGGCCTTAATGAACACTGAAGCTTTCTTT. It is translated as CASSLALMNTEAFF. This chain connects TRBV5-1 to TRBJ1-1; D gene unclear. This CDR3 contains 14 residues. CDR1 is SGHRS, CDR2 YFSETQ, per germline. V was shortened by 0 bases and J by 0 bases, with 6 bases between the two germline ends.

This clone was detected only a few times. The CDR3 DNA reads TGTGCCAGCAGCCGGGACAGGAGCTATGGCTACACCTTC. It translates to CASSRDRSYGYTF. V is TRBV14 and J is TRBJ1-2; 8 bases map to TRBD1. The CDR3 sequence is 13 residues long. The J segment lost 4 bases and the V segment lost 4 bases, leaving 2 bases of the junction unmatched. Germline V gene data show CDR1 as SGHDN and CDR2 as FVKESK.

The rearrangement links TRBV5-1 to TRBJ1-4, with 8 bases fitting TRBD1. This CDR3 has 16 residues. V dropped 4 bases and J dropped 8; count of bases not matched to a gene: 13. Germline CDR1 reads SGHRS; CDR2 reads YFSETQ. For the CDR3, the DNA is TGCGCCAGCAGCCGCCCGGACAGGGCTGAGGGGGAAAAACTGTTTTTT. This codes for CASSRPDRAEGEKLFF.

The J gene is TRBJ1-2, the V gene TRBV5-8; D not resolved. Germline V lookup: CDR1 SGHTS, CDR2 YDEGEE. This CDR3 spans 12 amino acids. V was pared by 4 bases and J by 4 bases, with 8 bases between. CDR3 sequence (DNA): TGTGCCAGCAGCGCCCGAACCTATGGCTACACCTTC. Translating gives CASSARTYGYTF.

The rearrangement links TRBV7-2 to TRBJ2-5; TRBD2 matches at 10 bases. Per the germline V gene, CDR1 is SGHTA and CDR2 is FQGNSA. The junction had 2 bases not matched to a gene; V was cut back by 3 bases and J by 4 bases. The CDR3 extends over 14 amino acids. CDR3 coding DNA: TGTGCCAGCAGCTTCCAGCGGGGGGGAGAGACCCAGTACTTC. Encoded protein: CASSFQRGGETQYF. Variable domain in full (rest from reference TRBV7-2 and TRBJ2-5): GAGVSQSPSNKVTEKGKDVELRCDPISGHTALYWYRQSLGQGLEFLIYFQGNSAPDKSGLPSDRFSAERTGGSVSTLTIQRTQQEDSAVYLCASSFQRGGETQYFGPGTRLLVL.

V usage is TRBV5-1 and J usage is TRBJ2-5; the D is unclear. Germline loops: CDR1 SGHRS, CDR2 YFSETQ. CDR3 length equals 13 residues. The germline V and J ends were trimmed by 4 bases and 2 bases, with 9 bases remaining between them. The CDR3 is CASSPHEQETQYF. The CDR3 DNA follows: TGCGCCAGCAGCCCGCACGAACAAGAGACCCAGTACTTC.

The gene calls are TRBV4-2 and TRBJ2-7, with 12 bases identical to TRBD2. CDR3 length equals 16 residues. The germline V gene encodes CDR1 LGHNA and CDR2 YNFKEQ. V shed 3 bases, J shed 1 base, and the junction held 4 bases outside the gene matches. CDR3 region: CASSQTSGSASYEQYF. The CDR3 nucleotides read TGTGCCAGCAGCCAGACTAGCGGGAGTGCGTCCTACGAGCAGTACTTC.